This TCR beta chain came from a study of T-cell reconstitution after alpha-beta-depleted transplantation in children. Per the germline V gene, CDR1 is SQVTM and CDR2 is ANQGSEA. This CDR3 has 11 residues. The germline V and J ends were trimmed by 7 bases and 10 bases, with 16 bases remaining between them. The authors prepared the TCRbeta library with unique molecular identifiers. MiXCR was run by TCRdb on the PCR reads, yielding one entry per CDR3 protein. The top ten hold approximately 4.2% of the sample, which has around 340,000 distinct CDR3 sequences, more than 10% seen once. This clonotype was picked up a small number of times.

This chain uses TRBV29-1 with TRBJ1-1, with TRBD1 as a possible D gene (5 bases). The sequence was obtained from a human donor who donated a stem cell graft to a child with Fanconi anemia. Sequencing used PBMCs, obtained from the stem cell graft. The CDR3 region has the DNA TGCAGCGCTGTAACCCAGGGACCAGCTTTCTTT. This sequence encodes CSAVTQGPAFF.